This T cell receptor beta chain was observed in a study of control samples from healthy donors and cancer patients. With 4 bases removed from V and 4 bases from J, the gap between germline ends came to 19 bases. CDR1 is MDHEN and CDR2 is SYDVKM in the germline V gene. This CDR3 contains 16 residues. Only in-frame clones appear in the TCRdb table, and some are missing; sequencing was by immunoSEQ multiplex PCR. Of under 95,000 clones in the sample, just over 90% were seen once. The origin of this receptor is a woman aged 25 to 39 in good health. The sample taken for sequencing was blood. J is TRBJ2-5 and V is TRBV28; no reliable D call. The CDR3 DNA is TGTGCCAGCAGTTCCCAAGTAGTATCCCCCGGAGAGACCCAGTACTTC. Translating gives CASSSQVVSPGETQYF.